The next 22 T cell receptor beta chains were all read from a single sample in a study of blood T cell repertoires in COVID-19 (TCRdb year 2020). The method was the immunoSEQ multiplex PCR assay. The source is immuneACCESS, and TCRdb retained only in-frame sequences with V and J called. Part of the clones is not carried over; for the studies checked, unresolved V genes explain less than half of this, and the remainder is unexplained. In this sample the table shows more than 95,000 clones, about 80% of which occur a single time. Roughly 6.2% of the sample belongs to the ten largest clones. The sample comprised peripheral blood. These receptors all come from a man aged 65 to 79 with acute or convalescent COVID-19.

The CDR3 coding sequence is TGTGCCAGCAGCCTACAGGAAAGCAATCAGCCCCAGCATTTT. Its translation is CASSLQESNQPQHF. V usage is TRBV25-1 and J usage is TRBJ1-5, with D perhaps matching TRBD1 (5 bases). The V gene lost 6 bases and the J gene lost 1 base, with 10 bases spanning the gap. This CDR3 contains 14 residues. Per germline, CDR1 MGHDK and CDR2 SYGVNS.

The chain has TRBV9 and TRBJ2-4; possible D gene TRBD1, 6 bases. The germline V gene has CDR1 SGDLS and CDR2 YYNGEE. The V end was cut by 2 bases, the J end by 5 bases, with 14 bases between. The CDR3 totals 15 residues. The CDR3 region has the DNA TGTGCCAGCAGCGTCAGGGGAAGTCGTGAAAACATTCAGTACTTC. Its protein product is CASSVRGSRENIQYF.

The chain has TRBV7-9 and TRBJ2-5; 9 nucleotides line up with TRBD2. The CDR3 extends over 17 amino acids. Germline V gene sequence: CDR1 SEHNR, CDR2 FQNEAQ (reference sequence). V lost 0 bases to trimming and J lost 4 bases; unmatched junction nucleotides: 9. The CDR3: CASSLAIGGRAGETQYF. CDR3 coding DNA: TGTGCCAGCAGCTTAGCGATTGGCGGGAGGGCCGGAGAGACCCAGTACTTC.

The J gene is TRBJ2-7, the V gene TRBV12-3 or TRBV12-4; maybe TRBD1 (6 bases). The CDR3 runs 13 residues. V lost 1 base to trimming and J lost 6 bases, with 10 bases between them. CDR3 protein: CASSLGWGREQYF. CDR3 in DNA: TGTGCCAGCAGTTTAGGGTGGGGGCGCGAGCAGTACTTC.

V is TRBV11-2 and J is TRBJ2-7, with D tentatively TRBD2 (6 bases). Germline CDR1 SGHAT, CDR2 FQNNGV. V was pared by 1 base and J by 4 bases, with 17 bases between. This CDR3 spans 16 amino acids. CDR3 in DNA: TGTGCCAGCAGCTTAGGGAGCGGGTTGGATTTTTACGAGCAGTACTTC. This codes for CASSLGSGLDFYEQYF.

The chain couples TRBV27 to TRBJ2-6, with unresolved D. The V end was cut by 1 base, the J end by 2 bases, with 9 bases between. The length of the CDR3 is 16 residues. Germline assignment: CDR1 MNHEY and CDR2 SMNVEV (reference sequence). The CDR3 here is CASSLWSRPGANVLTF. The CDR3, as DNA: TGTGCCAGCAGTTTATGGAGCCGACCTGGGGCCAACGTCCTGACTTTC.

This chain uses TRBV4-2 with TRBJ2-7; D may be TRBD1 (6 bases). The germline CDR1 and CDR2 sequences are LGHNA and YNFKEQ. V dropped 0 bases and J dropped 4 bases, with 13 bases sitting between them. The CDR3 has 15 amino acids. CDR3: CASSQEDRSRYEQYF. The CDR3 nucleotides are TGTGCCAGCAGCCAAGAGGACAGATCAAGGTACGAGCAGTACTTC.

This clone was observed a few times. The chain carries TRBV10-3 and TRBJ2-6, with D possibly TRBD2 on 6 matching bases. V shed 10 bases and J shed 3 bases, with 16 bases lying between them. From germline, CDR1 is ENHRY and CDR2 SYGVKD. This CDR3 spans 15 amino acids. The CDR3: CATRETVLGANVLTF. The CDR3 DNA reads as TGTGCCACCCGGGAGACTGTTCTTGGGGCCAACGTCCTGACTTTC.

The chain employs TRBV5-1 and TRBJ1-3; 7 nucleotides agree with TRBD1. The CDR3 is 16 residues long. Trimming cost V 4 bases and J 0 bases; bases outside gene matches: 7. Germline V gene sequence: CDR1 SGHRS, CDR2 YFSETQ. The CDR3 nucleotides read TGCGCCAGCAGCGAGGGACAGCGAAGCTCTGGAAACACCATATATTTT. Protein product: CASSEGQRSSGNTIYF.

This clone was observed a handful of times. The chain links TRBV2 to TRBJ1-1; D is unresolved. The V and J ends lost 4 bases and 4 bases respectively, with 16 bases between them. Germline loops: CDR1 SNHLY, CDR2 FYNNEI. The CDR3 has 15 amino acids. The CDR3 protein is CASSGAATKSTEAFF. CDR3 DNA: TGTGCCAGCAGTGGGGCCGCGACGAAGAGCACTGAAGCTTTCTTT. The full variable domain, rest sourced from reference TRBV2 and TRBJ1-1, is EPEVTQTPSHQVTQMGQEVILRCVPISNHLYFYWYRQILGQKVEFLVSFYNNEISEKSEIFDDQFSVERPDGSNFTLKIRSTKLEDSAMYFCASSGAATKSTEAFFGQGTRLTVV.

This clone was observed once. The J gene is TRBJ2-3, the V gene TRBV7-9; TRBD2 aligns across 10 bases. The V and J ends lost 7 bases and 0 bases, in that order; junction bases with no gene match: 4. Germline V gene lookup returns CDR1 SEHNR and CDR2 FQNEAQ (reference sequence). The CDR3 contains 15 residues. CDR3 loop: CASTPSGGSTDTQYF. CDR3 DNA: TGTGCCAGCACCCCTAGCGGGGGAAGCACAGATACGCAGTATTTT.

The J gene is TRBJ2-4, the V gene TRBV19; D may be TRBD1 (5 bases). Trimming removed 6 bases at V and 0 bases at J, with 9 bases between. Germline CDR1 reads LNHDA; CDR2 reads SQIVND (reference sequence). The CDR3 is 14 amino acids. The CDR3 protein is CASRDTLAKNIQYF. CDR3 bases: TGTGCCAGTAGGGACACACTAGCCAAAAACATTCAGTACTTC.

The V gene is TRBV7-9, the J gene TRBJ1-2; D is perhaps TRBD1 (5 bases). There are 13 residues in the CDR3. The V end was cut by 2 bases, the J end by 8 bases, with 12 bases between. The germline V gene has CDR1 SEHNR and CDR2 FQNEAQ (reference sequence). CDR3 DNA sequence: TGTGCCAGCAGCTTACTCCAGGGCGCGGGCTACACCTTC. Its protein product is CASSLLQGAGYTF.

The rearrangement joins TRBV4-3 to TRBJ1-6, with a weak D call TRBD1 (5 bases). Trimming removed 0 bases at V and 7 bases at J, with 19 bases between. CDR1 is LGHNA and CDR2 is YSLEER in the germline V gene. The CDR3 has 18 amino acids. The CDR3, as DNA: TGCGCCAGCAGCCAAGACGGCCAAGGAGGGGAAGTCAATTCACCCCTCCACTTT. It is translated as CASSQDGQGGEVNSPLHF.

The chain joins TRBV23-1 to TRBJ1-1, with 9 bases lining up with TRBD1. TRBV23-1 is marked as an open reading frame, function uncertain. The CDR3 length is 18 residues. J lost 1 base, V lost 0 bases, and 9 bases had no gene match. The CDR3 spells CASSQSEVHRGQNTEAFF. For the CDR3, the DNA is TGCGCCAGCAGTCAATCGGAGGTTCACAGGGGGCAGAACACTGAAGCTTTCTTT.

DNA of the CDR3: TGTGCCAGCAGTTGGACTAGCGGGGCGTTAAGTGAGACCCAGTACTTC. Amino acids: CASSWTSGALSETQYF. The gene calls are TRBV27 and TRBJ2-5; 12 nucleotides line up with TRBD2. The ends lost 4 bases at V and 5 bases at J; junction bases unmatched: 8. This CDR3 region has 16 residues. The germline CDR1 and CDR2 sequences are MNHEY and SMNVEV (reference sequence).

V gene TRBV25-1 combines with J gene TRBJ1-5; TRBD1 aligns across 9 bases. This CDR3 has 15 amino acids. Germline-derived CDR1 and CDR2 are MGHDK and SYGVNS. V dropped 1 base and J dropped 4; count of bases not matched to a gene: 2. CDR3 nucleotides: TGTGCCAGCAGTGAATCTGGGACAGGGAATCAGCCCCAGCATTTT. As protein: CASSESGTGNQPQHF. The full variable domain, with the rest looked up from reference TRBV25-1 and TRBJ1-5, is EADIYQTPRYLVIGTGKKITLECSQTMGHDKMYWYQQDPGMELHLIHYSYGVNSTEKGDLSSESTVSRIRTEHFPLTLESARPSHTSQYLCASSESGTGNQPQHFGDGTRLSIL.

The CDR3 spells CASSQGLAVYYEQYF. DNA for the CDR3: TGTGCCAGCAGCCAAGGACTAGCGGTTTACTACGAGCAGTACTTC. The chain has TRBV3-1 (or the pseudogene TRBV3-2) and TRBJ2-7; 9 nucleotides match TRBD2. This CDR3 has 15 amino acids. The V gene end was trimmed by 1 base and the J gene end by 3 bases; junction bases not matched to a gene: 4. Germline V lookup: CDR1 LGHDT, CDR2 YNNKEL (reference sequence).

The chain joins TRBV2 to TRBJ1-2, with 8 bases lining up with TRBD1. The CDR3 sequence is 13 residues long. Trimming removed 10 bases from V and 7 bases from J; junction bases left unmatched: 11. Germline CDR1 and CDR2: SNHLY and FYNNEI. The CDR3 reads CATHRGTTSGYTF. The CDR3 bases are TGTGCCACGCACAGGGGGACGACGAGTGGCTACACCTTC.

The chain uses TRBV18 and TRBJ1-5; TRBD1 matches at 10 bases. The CDR3 spans 14 residues. CDR1 and CDR2 (germline): KGHSH, LQKENI. J gave up 7 bases and V 3 bases, and 3 bases lay outside the gene matches. The CDR3 sequence: CASSPDRGYQPQHF. The DNA of the CDR3 is TGTGCCAGCTCACCGGACAGGGGGTACCAGCCCCAGCATTTT.

The rearrangement links TRBV19 to TRBJ1-5, with D uncertain. Germline CDR1 LNHDA, CDR2 SQIVND (reference sequence). Trimming stripped 5 bases from V and 7 bases from J, with 9 bases between. This CDR3 has 12 amino acids. The CDR3 here is CASSAREQPQHF. In DNA form, the CDR3 reads TGTGCCAGTAGTGCGCGGGAGCAGCCCCAGCATTTT.

The rearrangement joins TRBV3-1 (or the pseudogene TRBV3-2) to TRBJ2-1; D remains ambiguous. The germline V and J ends were trimmed by 5 bases and 9 bases, with 11 bases remaining between them. The CDR3 has 12 residues. Germline V gene sequence: CDR1 LGHDT, CDR2 YNNKEL (reference sequence). The CDR3 coding sequence is TGTGCCAGCAGCGCCTTGGCAGGTGAGCAGTTCTTC. It specifies CASSALAGEQFF.